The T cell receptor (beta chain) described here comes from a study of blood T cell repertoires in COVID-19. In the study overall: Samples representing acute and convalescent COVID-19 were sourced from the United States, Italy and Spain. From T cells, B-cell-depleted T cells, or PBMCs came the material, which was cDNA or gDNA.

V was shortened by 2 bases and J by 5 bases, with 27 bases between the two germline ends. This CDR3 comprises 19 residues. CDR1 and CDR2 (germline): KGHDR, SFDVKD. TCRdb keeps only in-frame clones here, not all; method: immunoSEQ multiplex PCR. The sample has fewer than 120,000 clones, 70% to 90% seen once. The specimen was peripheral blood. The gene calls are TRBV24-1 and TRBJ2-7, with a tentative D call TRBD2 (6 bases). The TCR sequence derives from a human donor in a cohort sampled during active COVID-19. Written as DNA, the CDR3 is TGTGCCACCAGTGATTCAGTTGGGAGGTGGCAGGGAGGTCTCGACGAGCAGTACTTC. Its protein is CATSDSVGRWQGGLDEQYF.